Included here is one TCR beta chain sequence, with context. The study pooled second doses at about 4 or about 12 weeks. V dropped 3 bases and J dropped 4; count of bases not matched to a gene: 4. The germline CDR1 and CDR2 sequences are SEHNR and FQNEAQ (reference sequence). The CDR3 loop spans 14 amino acids. This record comes from a study of T cell responses to AZD1222 COVID-19 vaccine. The repertoire was sequenced with immunoSEQ multiplex PCR; TCRdb's copy has only in-frame clones and lacks some. The data hold over 85,000 clones, with roughly 84% observed a single time. The receptor comes from an adult who received the AZD1222 COVID-19 vaccine. The rearrangement links TRBV7-9 to TRBJ1-1; 8 bases are a match to TRBD1. The starting material was peripheral blood, obtained 28 days after the second AZD1222 dose. CDR3 DNA: TGTGCCAGCAGCTTGACAGGGGATCGCACTGAAGCTTTCTTT. This encodes CASSLTGDRTEAFF.